This T cell receptor beta chain was recorded in a study of PD-1 blockade in classical Hodgkin lymphoma. The patients all showed relapse after autologous stem cell transplantation, while their brentuximab vedotin exposure varied. Study-wide results and caveats: By C4D1 there was a significant rise in CD4+ TCR diversity but not in CD8+ TCR diversity.

The protocol was immunoSEQ multiplex PCR, while the TCRdb copy is restricted to in-frame clones and leaves out a portion. The profile shows 20,000 to 30,000 clones, more than 80% of them singletons. Per germline, CDR1 KGHSH and CDR2 LQKENI. CDR3 length: 13 amino acids. V was clipped by 6 bases and J by 2 bases, with 9 bases between them. As for this clone: The antigen is undetermined.

This TCR came from a human donor with classical Hodgkin lymphoma. The chain uses TRBV18 and TRBJ2-3; possibly TRBD1 for D (5 bases). This sample comprised peripheral blood mononuclear cells (PBMCs), obtained before the second cycle of nivolumab. The CDR3 region has the DNA TGTGCCAGCTCTCCAGGGATCACAGATACGCAGTATTTT. Translating gives CASSPGITDTQYF.